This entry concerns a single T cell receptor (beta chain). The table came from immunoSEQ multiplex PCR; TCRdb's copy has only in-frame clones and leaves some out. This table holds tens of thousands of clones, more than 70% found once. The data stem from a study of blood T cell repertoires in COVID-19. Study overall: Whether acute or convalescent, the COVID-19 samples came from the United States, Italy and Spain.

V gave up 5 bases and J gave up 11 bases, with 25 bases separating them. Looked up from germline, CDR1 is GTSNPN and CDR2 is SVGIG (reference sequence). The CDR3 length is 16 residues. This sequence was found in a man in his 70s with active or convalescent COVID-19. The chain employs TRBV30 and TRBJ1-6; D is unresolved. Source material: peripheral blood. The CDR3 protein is CAWVPQYRFQSAPLHF. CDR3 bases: TGTGCCTGGGTTCCGCAGTATCGATTCCAATCAGCACCCCTCCACTTT.